Below, 30 T cell receptor beta chains from the same sample are listed, as sequenced in a study of CD8 T cells in ankylosing spondylitis. TCRdb independently ran MiXCR on the 5' RACE reads; one entry per CDR3 protein. This table has 190,000 or so distinct CDR3 sequences, 9.5% to 15% appearing once. Sequencing used blood, either unsorted or a sorted T cell fraction (not recorded which). These receptors all stem from a male donor with ankylosing spondylitis or in good health (not recorded which).

This clonotype has a handful of counts. The rearrangement joins TRBV7-8 to TRBJ2-7; 9 positions match TRBD1. J lost 7 bases, V lost 5 bases, and 12 bases had no gene match. The CDR3 is 15 residues long. The germline V gene has CDR1 SGHVS and CDR2 FQNEAQ. The CDR3 is CASSPWTGEAGEQYF. The CDR3 DNA is TGTGCCAGCAGCCCTTGGACAGGGGAGGCGGGTGAGCAGTACTTC.

The chain employs TRBV11-2 and TRBJ2-3; 11 positions agree with TRBD1. Trimming at V came to 5 bases and at J to 5 bases, leaving 6 bases not matched to a gene. The germline V gene has CDR1 SGHAT and CDR2 FQNNGV. The CDR3 loop spans 15 amino acids. Written as DNA, the CDR3 is TGTGCCAGCAGCCTGGACAGGGGGCGAAGAGATACGCAGTATTTT. Translating it yields CASSLDRGRRDTQYF. The entire variable domain, with the rest obtained from reference TRBV11-2 and TRBJ2-3, is as follows: EAGVAQSPRYKIIEKRQSVAFWCNPISGHATLYWYQQILGQGPKLLIQFQNNGVVDDSQLPKDRFSAERLKGVDSTLKIQPAKLEDSAVYLCASSLDRGRRDTQYFGPGTRLTVL.

Ten or more counts support this clonotype. The chain employs TRBV11-2 and TRBJ2-7, with unresolved D. CDR1 SGHAT and CDR2 FQNNGV come from the germline V gene. The CDR3 is 17 residues long. V gave up 4 bases and J gave up 2 bases, with 21 bases separating them. CDR3 DNA sequence: TGTGCCAGCAGCTCACCTTCCAATCTGACACAGACCTACGAGCAGTACTTC. Translation: CASSSPSNLTQTYEQYF.

V gene TRBV2 combines with J gene TRBJ2-3; D gene ambiguous. Germline CDR1 and CDR2: SNHLY and FYNNEI. Trimming removed 0 bases at V and 0 bases at J, with 13 bases between. CDR3 length equals 17 residues. The CDR3 DNA sequence: TGTGCCAGCAGTGAAGCGCCCCGGGTCAGTAGCACAGATACGCAGTATTTT. It is translated as CASSEAPRVSSTDTQYF.

This clonotype was observed once. V gene TRBV10-3 combines with J gene TRBJ2-3; 15 nucleotides agree with TRBD2. This CDR3 has 18 amino acids. CDR1 is ENHRY, CDR2 SYGVKD, per germline. V was pared by 6 bases and J by 4 bases, with 11 bases of the junction left unmatched. The chain's CDR3 is CAISEEGTSGGMSDTQYF. The CDR3 nucleotides read TGTGCCATCAGCGAGGAGGGGACTAGCGGGGGGATGTCAGATACGCAGTATTTT.

The rearrangement uses TRBV29-1 and TRBJ2-2; possibly TRBD2 for D (5 bases). Germline CDR1 SQVTM, CDR2 ANQGSEA. Between the trimmed V and J ends, which lost 0 bases and 3 bases, there was a span of 11 bases. CDR3 length: 15 amino acids. In DNA, the CDR3 is TGCAGCGTTGAAGATCAACGGGATGACACCGGGGAGCTGTTTTTT. It encodes CSVEDQRDDTGELFF.

This clonotype was counted a few times. The genes are TRBV4-1 and TRBJ1-1; 9 bases are a match to TRBD1. The V gene end was trimmed by 9 bases and the J gene end by 6 bases; junction bases not matched to a gene: 14. CDR1 and CDR2 (germline): MGHRA, YSYEKL. This CDR3 has 15 residues. The CDR3 sequence is CASDSPGQGGSEAFF. The DNA of the CDR3 is TGCGCCAGTGACTCTCCGGGACAGGGAGGGTCTGAAGCTTTCTTT.

The rearrangement uses TRBV6-4 and TRBJ2-1, with D perhaps matching TRBD2 (6 bases). The ends were cut back, 0 bases at V and 8 bases at J, with 11 bases in the middle. Germline V gives CDR1 MRHNA, CDR2 SNTAGT. CDR3 length: 14 amino acids. The CDR3 nucleotides are TGTGCCAGCAGTGACTCGGAGGGGAGCGATGAGCAGTTCTTC. Its protein product is CASSDSEGSDEQFF.

This clonotype was counted many times. This rearrangement joins TRBV4-2 to TRBJ1-1, with a tentative D call TRBD1 (5 bases). V was cut by 0 bases and J by 7 bases, with 9 bases left in between. The CDR3 is made up of 13 amino acids. CDR1 is LGHNA and CDR2 is YNFKEQ in the germline V gene. The CDR3 DNA reads as TGTGCCAGCAGCCAAGAAAGGGGTGGTGAAGCTTTCTTT. It is translated as CASSQERGGEAFF.

V and J are TRBV3-1 and TRBJ2-2, with D possibly being TRBD2 (5 bases). CDR3 length: 19 amino acids. Trimming left V 3 bases short and J 4 bases short, with 24 bases between. Germline V lookup: CDR1 LGHDT, CDR2 YNNKEL (reference sequence). DNA for the CDR3: TGTGCCAGCAGCCACTCAGGCCCAGGAGGTGCCCTGGGCACCGGGGAGCTGTTTTTT. Its translation is CASSHSGPGGALGTGELFF.

V gene TRBV5-1 combines with J gene TRBJ2-5; D not resolved. Germline V gives CDR1 SGHRS, CDR2 YFSETQ. The CDR3 contains 14 residues. Trimming removed 0 bases from V and 2 bases from J, with 8 bases in between. The CDR3 DNA reads as TGCGCCAGCAGCTTGGCCCGTGGACAAGAGACCCAGTACTTC. Translated: CASSLARGQETQYF. Variable domain in full (rest from reference TRBV5-1 and TRBJ2-5): KAGVTQTPRYLIKTRGQQVTLSCSPISGHRSVSWYQQTPGQGLQFLFEYFSETQRNKGNFPGRFSGRQFSNSRSEMNVSTLELGDSALYLCASSLARGQETQYFGPGTRLLVL.

The chain links TRBV11-2 to TRBJ1-1; no definite D call. The germline V and J ends were trimmed by 1 base and 4 bases, with 10 bases remaining between them. Looked up from germline, CDR1 is SGHAT and CDR2 is FQNNGV. CDR3 length: 14 amino acids. CDR3 coding DNA: TGTGCCAGCAGCTTAGGGGAGACCGGCACTGAAGCTTTCTTT. It encodes CASSLGETGTEAFF. The full variable domain, in which reference TRBV11-2 and TRBJ1-1 provide the parts outside the CDR3, is EAGVAQSPRYKIIEKRQSVAFWCNPISGHATLYWYQQILGQGPKLLIQFQNNGVVDDSQLPKDRFSAERLKGVDSTLKIQPAKLEDSAVYLCASSLGETGTEAFFGQGTRLTVV.

The V call is TRBV25-1, the J call TRBJ2-2; 7 bases fit TRBD2. Per the germline V gene, CDR1 is MGHDK and CDR2 is SYGVNS. This CDR3 comprises 18 residues. V was clipped by 5 bases and J by 4 bases; unmatched bases: 16. The CDR3 region is CASSHSFGRTFSTGELFF. The CDR3 nucleotides read TGTGCCAGCAGTCACTCCTTCGGGAGGACCTTTAGCACCGGGGAGCTGTTTTTT.

The rearrangement uses TRBV12-3 or TRBV12-4 and TRBJ2-7; no reliable D call. CDR3 length equals 12 residues. Deletions cut 7 bases from V and 2 bases from J, with 9 bases between. CDR3 in amino acids: CASNLGTYEQYF. CDR3 DNA sequence: TGTGCCAGCAATCTGGGTACCTACGAGCAGTACTTC.

This chain links TRBV12-3 or TRBV12-4 with TRBJ1-1; 7 bases line up with TRBD1. Trimming removed 4 bases from V and 7 bases from J; junction bases left unmatched: 0. The CDR3 runs to 11 residues. CDR3 sequence: CASSWTGEAFF. The CDR3 nucleotides are TGTGCCAGCAGTTGGACAGGTGAAGCTTTCTTT.

This clonotype was counted between two and nine times. The chain carries TRBV20-1 and TRBJ1-5; D is ambiguous. The ends were cut back, 1 base at V and 5 bases at J, with 15 bases in the middle. The germline V gene encodes CDR1 DFQATT and CDR2 SNEGSKA (reference sequence). The CDR3 is made up of 15 amino acids. The CDR3 region is CSARAPGRRHQPQHF. CDR3 nucleotide sequence: TGCAGTGCTAGAGCCCCGGGCAGAAGGCATCAGCCCCAGCATTTT.

This chain links TRBV10-2 with TRBJ1-2, with 8 bases aligning to TRBD1. CDR3 length: 14 residues. CDR1 and CDR2 from the germline V gene are WSHSY and SAAADI. V lost 8 bases and J lost 1; bases outside the gene matches: 6. CDR3 coding DNA: TGCGCCAGCGGCGGGACAGGTATTAACTATGGCTACACCTTC. Its translation: CASGGTGINYGYTF.

The gene calls are TRBV7-7 and TRBJ2-5; D may match TRBD1 or TRBD2 (6 bases each). CDR1 is SSHAT, CDR2 FNYEAQ, per germline (reference sequence). The CDR3 runs 15 residues. V was shortened by 1 base and J by 4 bases, with 13 bases between the two germline ends. CDR3 DNA: TGTGCCAGCAGCTTAGAGGGGGGCCTGTTAGAGACCCAGTACTTC. Translated: CASSLEGGLLETQYF.

J is TRBJ2-2 and V is TRBV11-1; 11 nucleotides agree with TRBD2. Germline assignment: CDR1 SGHAT and CDR2 FQDESV (reference sequence). The CDR3 has 20 residues. V lost 4 bases, J lost 2 bases, and 15 bases stayed unmatched. The CDR3 DNA follows: TGTGCCAGCAGCTCGTCGGGGGGGACTAGCGGTACCTACAACACCGGGGAGCTGTTTTTT. The encoded protein is CASSSSGGTSGTYNTGELFF.

The genes are TRBV10-3 and TRBJ2-1, with 9 bases lining up with TRBD1. The trim removed 4 bases at V and 4 bases at J, leaving 8 bases unmatched. There are 16 residues in the CDR3. The germline CDR1 and CDR2 sequences are ENHRY and SYGVKD. CDR3 region: CAISGTGGAAYNEQFF. Here the CDR3 DNA reads TGTGCCATCAGTGGTACAGGGGGCGCCGCATACAATGAGCAGTTCTTC.

This chain links TRBV7-6 with TRBJ2-3, with D tentatively TRBD1 (6 bases). Germline V CDR1 and CDR2: SGHVS, FNYEAQ. The germline V and J ends were trimmed by 5 bases and 1 base, with 22 bases remaining between them. The CDR3 is 18 amino acids. The DNA for the CDR3 is TGTGCCAGCAGCCCCACTGGGGGCTACGCGCATCGCACAGATACGCAGTATTTT. Its protein product is CASSPTGGYAHRTDTQYF.

The genes are TRBV2 and TRBJ2-7; 13 nucleotides align to TRBD2. This CDR3 region has 16 residues. V was clipped by 6 bases and J by 0 bases; unmatched bases: 5. CDR1 and CDR2 from the germline V gene are SNHLY and FYNNEI. DNA of the CDR3: TGTGCCAGCAGCAGGGGACTAGCGGGGACCTCCTACGAGCAGTACTTC. Encoded protein: CASSRGLAGTSYEQYF.

CDR3: CASSSLQNTQYF. The CDR3 region has the DNA TGTGCCAGCAGTTCTCTCCAGAATACGCAGTATTTT. The chain has TRBV27 and TRBJ2-3; D gene unclear. CDR3 length: 12 residues. CDR1 and CDR2 from the germline V gene are MNHEY and SMNVEV (reference sequence). V dropped 4 bases and J dropped 7 bases, with 9 bases sitting between them.

V gene TRBV4-1 combines with J gene TRBJ1-1, with 7 bases lining up with TRBD1. The germline V gene has CDR1 MGHRA and CDR2 YSYEKL. Germline trimming cut 0 bases from V and 4 bases from J; bases unmatched to any gene: 8. This CDR3 region has 16 residues. CDR3 sequence reads: CASSQDGTALSTEAFF. CDR3 DNA: TGCGCCAGCAGCCAAGATGGGACAGCCTTAAGCACTGAAGCTTTCTTT.

V and J are TRBV4-1 and TRBJ1-2; D unresolved. With 0 bases removed from V and 4 bases from J, the gap between germline ends came to 12 bases. There are 15 residues in the CDR3. CDR1 MGHRA and CDR2 YSYEKL come from the germline V gene. The CDR3 is CASSQDRGGTYGYTF. CDR3 nucleotide sequence: TGCGCCAGCAGCCAAGATCGCGGCGGAACCTATGGCTACACCTTC.

The J gene is TRBJ2-2, the V gene TRBV5-8; TRBD1 might be the D (6 bases). The V end lost 5 bases, the J end lost 3 bases, and 14 bases lay between the germline ends. The CDR3 is 15 residues long. From germline, CDR1 is SGHTS and CDR2 YDEGEE. The CDR3 nucleotides read TGTGCCAGCAGGGCCCCTAACAGGGACACCGGGGAGCTGTTTTTT. It codes for CASRAPNRDTGELFF.

V is TRBV7-6 and J is TRBJ2-5; TRBD2 matches 10 bases. This CDR3 comprises 17 residues. Germline V CDR1 and CDR2: SGHVS, FNYEAQ. The V segment lost 2 bases and the J segment 0 bases; nucleotides outside the gene matches: 6. Here the CDR3 reads CASSLTSGTPYQETQYF. Here the CDR3 DNA reads TGTGCCAGCAGCTTAACTAGCGGGACCCCGTACCAAGAGACCCAGTACTTC. The complete variable domain, with remaining parts taken from reference TRBV7-6 and TRBJ2-5, reads GAGVSQSPRYKVTKRGQDVALRCDPISGHVSLYWYRQALGQGPEFLTYFNYEAQQDKSGLPNDRFSAERPEGSISTLTIQRTEQRDSAMYRCASSLTSGTPYQETQYFGPGTRLLVL.

In this sample, this clonotype turned up a few times. The chain has TRBV5-4 and TRBJ2-1; D gene uncertain. V lost 1 base and J lost 7, with 6 bases in between. The CDR3 is 12 amino acids. Germline lookup yields CDR1 SGHNT and CDR2 YYREEE (reference sequence). The CDR3 sequence: CASSLWWNEQFF. In DNA, the CDR3 is TGTGCCAGCAGCTTGTGGTGGAATGAGCAGTTCTTC.

This clonotype was seen ten or more times. The J gene is TRBJ2-1, the V gene TRBV24-1, with 9 positions matching TRBD1. The CDR3 length is 16 residues. Per the germline V gene, CDR1 is KGHDR and CDR2 is SFDVKD. The junction had 3 bases not matched to a gene; V was cut back by 3 bases and J by 1 base. CDR3 bases: TGTGCCACCAGTGATACCGGGACAGGGTCCTACAATGAGCAGTTCTTC. Protein: CATSDTGTGSYNEQFF.

The chain recombines TRBV6-4 with TRBJ1-2; D not resolved. Trimming removed 2 bases at V and 8 bases at J, with 15 bases between. The CDR3 spans 14 residues. Per germline, CDR1 MRHNA and CDR2 SNTAGT. Here the CDR3 DNA reads TGTGCCAGCAGTGACGGCCGGGAGGCGGGCGGCTACACCTTC. Translating it yields CASSDGREAGGYTF.